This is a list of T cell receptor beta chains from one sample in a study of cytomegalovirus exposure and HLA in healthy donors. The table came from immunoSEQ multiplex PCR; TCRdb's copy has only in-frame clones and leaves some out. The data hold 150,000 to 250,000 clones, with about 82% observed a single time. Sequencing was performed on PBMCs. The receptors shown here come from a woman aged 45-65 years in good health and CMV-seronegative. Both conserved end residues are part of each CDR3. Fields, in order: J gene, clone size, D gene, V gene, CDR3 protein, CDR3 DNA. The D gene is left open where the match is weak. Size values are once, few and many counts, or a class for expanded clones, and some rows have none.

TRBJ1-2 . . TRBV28 CASSYPGSKARYGYTF TGTGCCAGCAGCTATCCGGGGTCCAAAGCGCGCTATGGCTACACCTTC
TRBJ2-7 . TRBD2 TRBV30 CAWSDSGAYEQYF TGTGCCTGGAGTGATAGCGGGGCCTACGAGCAGTACTTC
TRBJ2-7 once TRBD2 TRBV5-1 CASSLGASGPTYEQYF TGCGCCAGCAGCTTGGGGGCTAGCGGCCCCACCTACGAGCAGTACTTC
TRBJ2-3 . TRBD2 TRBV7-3 CASSLKGGPTDTQYF TGTGCCAGCAGCTTAAAGGGAGGGCCGACAGATACGCAGTATTTT
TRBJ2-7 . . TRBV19 CASSIGSAGGEQYF TGTGCCAGTAGTATAGGGTCGGCAGGAGGCGAGCAGTACTTC
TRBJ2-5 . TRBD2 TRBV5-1 CASSLGAGGETQYF TGCGCCAGCAGCTTGGGGGCCGGGGGGGAGACCCAGTACTTC
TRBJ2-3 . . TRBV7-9 CASSLAGGGADTQYF TGTGCCAGCAGCTTAGCGGGCGGAGGGGCAGATACGCAGTATTTT
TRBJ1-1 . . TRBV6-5 CASSVRENTEAFF TGTGCCAGCAGTGTCCGGGAAAACACTGAAGCTTTCTTT
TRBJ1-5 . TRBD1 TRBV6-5 CASRRRDRSNQPQHF TGTGCCAGCAGGCGCCGGGACAGATCTAATCAGCCCCAGCATTTT
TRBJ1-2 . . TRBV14 CASSLGVRRVRRDLYGYTF TGTGCCAGCAGCCTTGGCGTCCGTCGAGTCCGTCGGGATCTCTATGGCTACACCTTC
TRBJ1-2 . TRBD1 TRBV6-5 CASKSQTGGKGYTF TGTGCCAGCAAGTCCCAAACAGGGGGAAAGGGCTACACCTTC
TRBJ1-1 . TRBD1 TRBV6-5 CASSFAGTGRTEAFF TGTGCCAGCAGTTTCGCTGGGACAGGGAGGACTGAAGCTTTCTTT
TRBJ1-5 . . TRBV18 CASSPLGGPGNQPQHF TGTGCCAGCTCACCCCTCGGGGGGCCAGGCAATCAGCCCCAGCATTTT
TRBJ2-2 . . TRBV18 CASSPLSERTDGELFF TGTGCCAGCTCACCCCTTAGCGAGAGGACGGACGGGGAGCTGTTTTTT
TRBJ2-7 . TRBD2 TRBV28 CASSPPPRAGVDEQYF TGTGCCAGCAGTCCCCCCCCGCGAGCGGGGGTCGACGAGCAGTACTTC
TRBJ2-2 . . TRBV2 CASSEPRDNTGELFF TGTGCCAGCAGTGAACCGCGGGATAACACCGGGGAGCTGTTTTTT
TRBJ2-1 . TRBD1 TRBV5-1 CASSSGQGSYNEQFF TGCGCCAGCAGCTCAGGACAGGGCTCCTACAATGAGCAGTTCTTC
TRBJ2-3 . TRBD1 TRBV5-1 CASSLIQTGADTQYF TGCGCCAGCAGCTTGATTCAGACAGGGGCAGATACGCAGTATTTT
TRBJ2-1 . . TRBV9 CASSVALSVTSRSPYNEQFF TGTGCCAGCAGCGTAGCCCTTAGCGTCACTAGCAGGTCTCCTTACAATGAGCAGTTCTTC
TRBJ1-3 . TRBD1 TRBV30 CAWGGQGAENTIYF TGTGCCTGGGGTGGACAGGGGGCGGAAAACACCATATATTTT
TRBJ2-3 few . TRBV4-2 CASSHLYPPTSRGDTQYF TGTGCCAGCAGCCACCTCTACCCCCCTACTAGTCGCGGAGATACGCAGTATTTT
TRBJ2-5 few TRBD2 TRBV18 CASSPPGLAVQETQYF TGTGCCAGCTCACCACCGGGACTAGCGGTCCAAGAGACCCAGTACTTC
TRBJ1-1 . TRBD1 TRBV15 CATSRISQGTGTEAFF TGTGCCACCAGCAGAATTTCACAGGGGACTGGCACTGAAGCTTTCTTT
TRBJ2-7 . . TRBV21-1 CASSKGPPYEQYF TGTGCCAGCAGCAAAGGGCCCCCCTACGAGCAGTACTTC
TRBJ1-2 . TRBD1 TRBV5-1 CASSSLVGTGAGYTF TGCGCCAGCAGCTCCCTAGTAGGGACAGGGGCTGGCTACACCTTC
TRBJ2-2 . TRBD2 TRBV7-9 CASSFTGTITGELFF TGTGCCAGCAGCTTCACCGGGACTATCACCGGGGAGCTGTTTTTT
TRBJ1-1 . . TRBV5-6 CASSLGVGPEAFF TGTGCCAGCAGTTTAGGGGTAGGTCCTGAAGCTTTCTTT
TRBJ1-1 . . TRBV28 CASRTGAGTEAFF TGTGCCAGCAGGACAGGTGCCGGCACTGAAGCTTTCTTT
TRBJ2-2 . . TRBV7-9 CASSSTPDRLLNTGELFF TGTGCCAGCAGCTCCACCCCCGACAGGTTGCTGAACACCGGGGAGCTGTTTTTT
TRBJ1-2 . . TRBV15 CATSRDEGGYYGYTF TGTGCCACCAGCAGAGATGAGGGGGGGTACTATGGCTACACCTTC
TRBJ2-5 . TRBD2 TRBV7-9 CASSLSSSGGRETQYF TGTGCCAGCAGCTTATCCTCTAGCGGGGGCCGGGAGACCCAGTACTTC
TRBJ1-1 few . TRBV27 CASSPPGGSTEAFF TGTGCCAGCAGTCCACCGGGGGGGTCCACTGAAGCTTTCTTT
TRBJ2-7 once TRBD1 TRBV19 CASSNPRQTGTGIYEQYF TGTGCCAGTAGTAACCCCAGGCAGACCGGGACAGGGATCTACGAGCAGTACTTC
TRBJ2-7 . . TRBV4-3 CASSQDRTTYEQYF TGCGCCAGCAGCCAAGATAGGACAACCTACGAGCAGTACTTC
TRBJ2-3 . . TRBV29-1 CSARGIRYAGTDTQYF TGCAGCGCTAGGGGCATACGTTACGCTGGGACAGATACGCAGTATTTT
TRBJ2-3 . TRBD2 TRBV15 CATSSPTSGSTDTQYF TGTGCCACCAGCTCGCCGACTAGCGGGAGCACAGATACGCAGTATTTT
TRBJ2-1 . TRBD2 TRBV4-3 CASSQDPTSSGSYNEQFF TGCGCCAGCAGCCAAGATCCCACTTCTAGCGGATCCTACAATGAGCAGTTCTTC
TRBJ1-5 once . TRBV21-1 CASSFRDRDFYSNQPQHF TGTGCCAGCAGCTTCCGGGACAGGGACTTTTATAGCAATCAGCCCCAGCATTTT
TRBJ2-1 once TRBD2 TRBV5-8 CASQREEIDEQFF TGTGCCAGTCAGCGGGAGGAAATTGACGAGCAGTTCTTC
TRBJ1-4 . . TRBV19 CASSRGGSANEKLFF TGTGCCAGTAGTCGGGGGGGTTCAGCTAATGAAAAACTGTTTTTT
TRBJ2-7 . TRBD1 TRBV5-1 CASSRTGQGLYEQYF TGCGCCAGCAGCCGTACGGGACAGGGTCTCTACGAGCAGTACTTC
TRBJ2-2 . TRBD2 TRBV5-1 CASSLGSGLNTGELFF TGCGCCAGCAGCTTGGGTAGCGGGTTGAACACCGGGGAGCTGTTTTTT
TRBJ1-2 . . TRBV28 CATGQSLNYGYTF TGTGCCACAGGACAGTCCCTTAACTATGGCTACACCTTC
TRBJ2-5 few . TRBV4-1 CASSQGLGLPPRETQYF TGCGCCAGCAGCCAAGGTTTGGGACTCCCCCCTCGAGAGACCCAGTACTTC
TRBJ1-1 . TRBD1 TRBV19 CASSPQSTGGREAFF TGTGCCAGTAGCCCTCAAAGCACAGGGGGTCGTGAAGCTTTCTTT